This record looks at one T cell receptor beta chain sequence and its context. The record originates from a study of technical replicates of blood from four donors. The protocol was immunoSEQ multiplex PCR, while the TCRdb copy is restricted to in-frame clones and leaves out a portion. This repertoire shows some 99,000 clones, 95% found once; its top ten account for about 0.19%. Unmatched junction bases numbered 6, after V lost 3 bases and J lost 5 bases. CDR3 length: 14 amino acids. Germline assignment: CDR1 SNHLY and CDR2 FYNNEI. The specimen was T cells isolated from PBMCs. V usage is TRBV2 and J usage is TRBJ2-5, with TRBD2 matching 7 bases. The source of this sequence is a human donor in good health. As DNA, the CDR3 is TGTGCCAGCAGTGAGGGGGGGGTGCGGGAGACCCAGTACTTC. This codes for CASSEGGVRETQYF.